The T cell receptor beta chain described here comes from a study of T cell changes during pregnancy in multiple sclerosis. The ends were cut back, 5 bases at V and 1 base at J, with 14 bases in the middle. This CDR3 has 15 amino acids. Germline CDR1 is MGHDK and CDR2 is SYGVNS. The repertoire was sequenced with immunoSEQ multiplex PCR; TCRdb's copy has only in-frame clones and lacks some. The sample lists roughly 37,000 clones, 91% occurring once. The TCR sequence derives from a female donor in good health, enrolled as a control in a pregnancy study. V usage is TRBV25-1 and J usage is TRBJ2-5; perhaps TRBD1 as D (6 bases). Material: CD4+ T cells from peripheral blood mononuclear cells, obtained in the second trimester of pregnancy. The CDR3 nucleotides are TGTGCCAGCAGTCCAGGACAGTTAACCCAAGAGACCCAGTACTTC. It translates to CASSPGQLTQETQYF.